The 18 T cell receptor beta chains given below trace back to one sample, sequenced in a study of OX40 agonist ivuxolimab in advanced cancers. The data were produced by immunoSEQ multiplex PCR, yet TCRdb's version contains in-frame clones alone and is incomplete. The data show 20,000 to 30,000 clones, about 85% seen once. The sequences come from CD4+ or CD8+ T cells sorted from blood, collected in a trial of the OX40 agonist ivuxolimab. All receptors derive from an adult with an advanced solid tumor such as melanoma, head and neck, liver or kidney cancer.

The V gene is TRBV10-3, the J gene TRBJ2-5; the match to TRBD1 covers 11 bases. The trim removed 3 bases at V and 4 bases at J, leaving 7 bases unmatched. CDR1 and CDR2 from the germline V gene are ENHRY and SYGVKD. This CDR3 comprises 16 residues. The CDR3 reads CAISDPGQGATETQYF. The CDR3 nucleotides read TGTGCCATCAGTGACCCCGGACAGGGGGCAACAGAGACCCAGTACTTC.

The chain employs TRBV5-1 and TRBJ1-4; possible D gene TRBD1, 6 bases. This CDR3 is 14 amino acids long. V lost 4 bases and J 8 bases, leaving 15 bases between the germline ends. In germline, CDR1 is SGHRS, CDR2 YFSETQ. The CDR3 here is CASSQDGTSEKLFF. Here the CDR3 DNA reads TGCGCCAGCAGCCAAGACGGGACATCCGAAAAACTGTTTTTT.

The chain employs TRBV2 and TRBJ2-2; the match to TRBD1 covers 8 bases. V lost 0 bases and J lost 7; bases outside the gene matches: 10. The CDR3 is 17 residues long. Germline V gives CDR1 SNHLY, CDR2 FYNNEI. This chain's CDR3 is CASSEARTGRYGGELFF. The CDR3 nucleotides read TGTGCCAGCAGTGAAGCGAGGACAGGGAGGTACGGCGGGGAGCTGTTTTTT.

This rearrangement joins TRBV15 to TRBJ1-1; tentative D call: TRBD1 (6 bases). Germline assignment: CDR1 LNHNV and CDR2 YYDKDF (reference sequence). The CDR3 length is 14 residues. Trimming took 0 bases from V and 5 from J, leaving 10 bases between them. CDR3 amino acids: CATSRDLQGTEAFF. The DNA of the CDR3 is TGTGCCACCAGCAGAGATCTACAGGGTACTGAAGCTTTCTTT.

The chain has TRBV7-2 and TRBJ2-5, with 8 bases that match TRBD2. The CDR3 has 15 residues. The V gene's germline CDR1 is SGHTA and CDR2 FQGNSA. V trimming: 5 bases; J trimming: 3 bases; junction bases outside the gene matches: 8. CDR3 DNA sequence: TGTGCCAGCAGCCCGGGGACTAGGAATAAAGAGACCCAGTACTTC. It encodes CASSPGTRNKETQYF. Combining the CDR3 with reference TRBV7-2 and TRBJ2-5 gives the whole variable domain GAGVSQSPSNKVTEKGKDVELRCDPISGHTALYWYRQSLGQGLEFLIYFQGNSAPDKSGLPSDRFSAERTGGSVSTLTIQRTQQEDSAVYLCASSPGTRNKETQYFGPGTRLLVL.

The chain is built from TRBV6-6 and TRBJ2-5; either TRBD1 or TRBD2 may supply D (5 bases each). From germline, CDR1 is MNHNY and CDR2 SVGAGI (reference sequence). Deletions cut 7 bases from V and 5 bases from J, with 14 bases between. This CDR3 has 13 residues. The DNA of the CDR3 is TGTGCCAGCACCCGGGGCAGGGAGGAGACCCAGTACTTC. This codes for CASTRGREETQYF.

This chain joins TRBV11-3 and TRBJ1-1, with TRBD1 matching over 8 bases. CDR3 size: 14 residues. CDR1 SGHNT and CDR2 YENEEA come from the germline V gene. J was trimmed by 3 bases and V by 6 bases; bases with no gene match: 6. The CDR3 reads CASRRQGLDTEAFF. CDR3 coding DNA: TGTGCCAGCAGGCGACAGGGGTTGGACACTGAAGCTTTCTTT.

The chain joins TRBV11-3 to TRBJ2-1; D remains ambiguous. The V end was cut by 1 base, the J end by 5 bases, with 9 bases between. Germline V lookup: CDR1 SGHNT, CDR2 YENEEA. The CDR3 is 14 residues long. CDR3 nucleotide sequence: TGTGCCAGCAGCTTAGTGGCAGGAAACAATGAGCAGTTCTTC. Translation gives CASSLVAGNNEQFF.

The chain employs TRBV9 and TRBJ1-4, with D possibly being TRBD1 (6 bases). Trimming shortened V by 4 bases and J by 4 bases, and 20 bases separated the two germline ends. From germline, CDR1 is SGDLS and CDR2 YYNGEE. The CDR3 covers 17 residues. The CDR3 coding sequence is TGTGCCAGCAGCATCCAGGGGACGGGCCCCTATAATGAAAAACTGTTTTTT. This translates into CASSIQGTGPYNEKLFF.

The chain joins TRBV5-1 to TRBJ2-1; 11 bases fit TRBD2. The CDR3 totals 22 residues. Germline lookup yields CDR1 SGHRS and CDR2 YFSETQ. V lost 3 bases and J lost 0; bases outside the gene matches: 20. The CDR3: CASSSFGGGTSGGLLSYNEQFF. The DNA for the CDR3 is TGCGCCAGCAGCTCCTTTGGTGGGGGGACTAGCGGCGGACTTCTCTCCTACAATGAGCAGTTCTTC.

The chain uses TRBV4-3 and TRBJ2-1; 10 bases line up with TRBD1. Trimming took 0 bases from V and 9 from J; bases not matched to a gene: 8. The germline CDR1 and CDR2 sequences are LGHNA and YSLEER. The CDR3 consists of 16 residues. In DNA form, the CDR3 reads TGCGCCAGCAGCCAAGATCTTGGGGGGACAGGGGTTGAGCAGTTCTTC. This sequence encodes CASSQDLGGTGVEQFF.

This clone has a single count. The chain links TRBV11-2 to TRBJ1-6; D is undetermined. This CDR3 has 16 amino acids. CDR1 and CDR2 from the germline V gene are SGHAT and FQNNGV. Trimming cost V 1 base and J 7 bases, with 14 bases left between them. The CDR3 loop reads CASSLGGYGINSPLHF. The CDR3 region has the DNA TGTGCCAGCAGCTTAGGCGGGTATGGGATAAATTCACCCCTCCACTTT.

This clone has only one observation. The chain combines TRBV2 with TRBJ2-5, with D perhaps given as TRBD1 or TRBD2 (5 bases each). This CDR3 comprises 13 residues. V was pared by 6 bases and J by 11 bases, with 19 bases between. Germline V CDR1 and CDR2: SNHLY, FYNNEI. The CDR3 sequence: CASRGELQREQYF. As DNA, the CDR3 is TGTGCCAGCAGAGGGGAGCTCCAGAGGGAGCAGTACTTC. Combining the CDR3 with reference TRBV2 and TRBJ2-5 gives the whole variable domain EPEVTQTPSHQVTQMGQEVILRCVPISNHLYFYWYRQILGQKVEFLVSFYNNEISEKSEIFDDQFSVERPDGSNFTLKIRSTKLEDSAMYFCASRGELQREQYFGPGTRLLVL.

CDR3 DNA: TGTGCCAGCAGCTTGTGGGGCATGGATACGCAGTATTTT. Residues: CASSLWGMDTQYF. This chain uses TRBV5-6 with TRBJ2-3, with D maybe TRBD1 (5 bases). Trimming took off 1 base at V and 6 bases at J, with 9 bases between the two ends. Germline loops: CDR1 SGHDT, CDR2 YYEEEE. The CDR3 runs to 13 residues. The variable domain in full, with the rest retrieved from reference TRBV5-6 and TRBJ2-3, is DAGVTQSPTHLIKTRGQQVTLRCSPKSGHDTVSWYQQALGQGPQFIFQYYEEEERQRGNFPDRFSGHQFPNYSSELNVNALLLGDSALYLCASSLWGMDTQYFGPGTRLTVL.

This rearrangement joins TRBV5-5 to TRBJ1-5; 7 nucleotides match TRBD1. The V segment lost 2 bases and the J segment 5 bases; nucleotides outside the gene matches: 10. In germline, CDR1 is SGHKS, CDR2 YYEKEE (reference sequence). The CDR3 has 16 amino acids. Here the CDR3 reads CASSFQTGSHYQPQHF. The CDR3 coding sequence is TGTGCCAGCAGCTTCCAGACAGGGTCCCATTATCAGCCCCAGCATTTT.

The table lists this clone with a count of one. The chain carries TRBV7-8 and TRBJ2-7; D possibly corresponds to TRBD2 (7 bases). The V gene lost 2 bases and the J gene lost 6 bases, with 14 bases spanning the gap. Germline V gene data show CDR1 as SGHVS and CDR2 as FQNEAQ. The CDR3 is made up of 14 amino acids. The CDR3, as DNA: TGTGCCAGCAGCTTACTGGGGGGGCCATGCGAGCAGTACTTC. Protein product: CASSLLGGPCEQYF.

The rearrangement links TRBV5-6 to TRBJ1-6, with TRBD1 matching 8 bases. Per germline, CDR1 SGHDT and CDR2 YYEEEE. The V segment lost 5 bases and the J segment 4 bases; nucleotides outside the gene matches: 8. The CDR3 loop spans 16 amino acids. For the CDR3, the DNA is TGTGCCAGCAGGCCGGGACAGGAGACATATAATTCACCCCTCCACTTT. Translation: CASRPGQETYNSPLHF.

The rearrangement links TRBV5-1 to TRBJ2-1, with 7 nucleotides matching TRBD1. Germline CDR1 is SGHRS and CDR2 is YFSETQ. J was trimmed by 5 bases and V by 4 bases; bases with no gene match: 6. This CDR3 is 14 amino acids long. The CDR3 protein is CASSRGTANNEQFF. The CDR3 DNA is TGCGCCAGCAGCCGAGGGACAGCGAACAATGAGCAGTTCTTC.